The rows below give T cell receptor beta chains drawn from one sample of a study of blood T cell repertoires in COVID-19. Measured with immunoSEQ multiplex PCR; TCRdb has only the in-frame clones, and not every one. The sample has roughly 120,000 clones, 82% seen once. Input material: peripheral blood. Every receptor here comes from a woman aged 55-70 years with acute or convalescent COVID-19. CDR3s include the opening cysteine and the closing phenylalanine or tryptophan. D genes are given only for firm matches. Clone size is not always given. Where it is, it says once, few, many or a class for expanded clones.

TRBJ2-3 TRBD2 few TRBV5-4 CASSLAGGGGADTQYF TGTGCCAGCAGCTTGGCCGGGGGCGGGGGGGCCGATACGCAGTATTTT
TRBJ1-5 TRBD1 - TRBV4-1 CASSQVGGQNQPQHF TGCGCCAGCAGCCAAGTGGGGGGACAGAATCAGCCCCAGCATTTT
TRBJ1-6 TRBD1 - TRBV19 CASRNPTRQGGNSPLHF TGTGCCAGTAGAAACCCCACCCGACAGGGGGGGAATTCACCCCTCCACTTT
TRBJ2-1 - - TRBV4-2 CASSQDTAYNEQFF TGTGCCAGCAGCCAAGATACTGCCTACAATGAGCAGTTCTTC
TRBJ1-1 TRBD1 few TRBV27 CASSFVRGAAFF TGTGCCAGCAGTTTCGTCAGGGGGGCCGCTTTCTTT
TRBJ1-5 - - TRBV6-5 CASSSAPGVRNQPQHF TGTGCCAGCAGTTCGGCCCCAGGGGTTCGGAATCAGCCCCAGCATTTT
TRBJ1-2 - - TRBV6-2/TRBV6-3 CASSHRDSFRANYGYTF TGTGCCAGCAGTCACCGGGATTCCTTTCGAGCTAACTATGGCTACACCTTC
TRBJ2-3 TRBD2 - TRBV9 CASSKTSVAGGPDTQYF TGTGCCAGCAGCAAAACTAGCGTGGCGGGGGGGCCTGATACGCAGTATTTT
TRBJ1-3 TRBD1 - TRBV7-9 CASSPGTASGNTIYF TGTGCCAGCAGCCCGGGGACAGCCTCTGGAAACACCATATATTTT
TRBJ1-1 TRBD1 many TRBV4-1 CASSHHEGQESFF TGCGCCAGCAGCCACCATGAGGGACAGGAGTCTTTCTTT
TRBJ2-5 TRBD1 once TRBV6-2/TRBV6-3 CASSFRDRGPGETQYF TGTGCCAGCAGTTTCAGGGACAGGGGGCCTGGAGAGACCCAGTACTTC
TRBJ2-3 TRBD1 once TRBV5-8 CASSSNRGQSRDTQYF TGTGCCAGCAGCTCAAACCGGGGACAGAGCAGGGATACGCAGTATTTT
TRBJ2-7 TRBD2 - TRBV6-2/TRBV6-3 CASSRLAGSSYEQYF TGTGCCAGCAGTCGACTAGCGGGGAGCTCCTACGAGCAGTACTTC
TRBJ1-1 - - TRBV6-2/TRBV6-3 CASSFYRDTEAFF TGTGCCAGCAGTTTTTACAGGGACACTGAAGCTTTCTTT
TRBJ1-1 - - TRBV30 CAWSVHMNTEAFF TGTGCCTGGAGTGTACACATGAACACTGAAGCTTTCTTT
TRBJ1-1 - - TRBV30 CAWNPVLNTEAFF TGTGCCTGGAATCCGGTTTTGAACACTGAAGCTTTCTTT
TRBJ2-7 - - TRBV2 CASSGGSSYEQYF TGTGCCAGCAGTGGTGGCAGCTCCTACGAGCAGTACTTC
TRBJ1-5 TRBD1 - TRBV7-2 CASSDTGDQPQHF TGTGCCAGCAGCGATACAGGGGATCAGCCCCAGCATTTT
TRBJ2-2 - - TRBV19 CASSIQPGTGELFF TGTGCCAGTAGTATCCAGCCAGGGACCGGGGAGCTGTTTTTT
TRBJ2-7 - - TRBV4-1 CASSQAPSSPPEQYF TGCGCCAGCAGCCAAGCCCCCTCCTCTCCCCCCGAGCAGTACTTC
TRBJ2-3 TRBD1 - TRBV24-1 CATSDRGGPSTDTQYF TGTGCCACCAGTGATAGAGGGGGCCCTAGCACAGATACGCAGTATTTT
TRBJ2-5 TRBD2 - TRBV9 CASSVTAGGPPRETQYF TGTGCCAGCAGCGTAACAGCGGGGGGGCCTCCCCGGGAGACCCAGTACTTC